The following is a TCR beta chain sequence with its context. Germline CDR1 is MNHEY and CDR2 is SMNVEV (reference sequence). Trimming removed 6 bases from V and 4 bases from J; junction bases left unmatched: 5. The CDR3 is made up of 15 amino acids. Per the authors' pipeline: Amplification from reference gene primers served as the basis for estimated nucleated cell counts. Profiled with immunoSEQ multiplex PCR; TCRdb holds only in-frame clones, not every one. The V and J calls and the clone size are those of that table, but D and trimming were determined from the DNA. This sample carries 150,000 to 200,000 clones, roughly 82% of them seen once, and the ten largest clones take about 8%. This record belongs to a study of blood T cell repertoires in COVID-19.

The sequence was obtained from a woman in her 70s with acute or convalescent COVID-19. The J gene is TRBJ1-6, the V gene TRBV27; 8 nucleotides align to TRBD1. Sequenced input: peripheral blood. The CDR3 coding sequence is TGTGCCAGCAGAGGACAGGGCGGGTATAATTCACCCCTCCACTTT. Amino acid sequence: CASRGQGGYNSPLHF.